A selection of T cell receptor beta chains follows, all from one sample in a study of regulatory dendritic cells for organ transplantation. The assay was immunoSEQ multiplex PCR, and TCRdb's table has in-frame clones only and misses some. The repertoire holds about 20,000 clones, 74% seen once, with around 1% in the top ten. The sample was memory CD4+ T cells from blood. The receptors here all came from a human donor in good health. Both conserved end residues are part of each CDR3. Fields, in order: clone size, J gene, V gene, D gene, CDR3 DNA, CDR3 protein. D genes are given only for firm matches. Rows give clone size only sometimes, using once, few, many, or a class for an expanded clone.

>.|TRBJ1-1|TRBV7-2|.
TGTGCCAGCAGCTTAGATACGAGGAACACTGAAGCTTTCTTT
CASSLDTRNTEAFF
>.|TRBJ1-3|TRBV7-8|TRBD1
TGTGCCAGCAGCTTAGTCAGGGGGCGAAGTGGAAACACCATATATTTT
CASSLVRGRSGNTIYF
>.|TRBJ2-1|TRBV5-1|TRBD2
TGCGCCAGCAGCTCTAGACTAGCGGGGGACGCAGAGCAGTTCTTC
CASSSRLAGDAEQFF
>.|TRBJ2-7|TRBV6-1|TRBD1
TGTGCCAGCAGGGGGTTAACAGGGGCCGCCGACGAGCAGTACTTC
CASRGLTGAADEQYF
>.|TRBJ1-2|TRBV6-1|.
TGTGCCAGCAGTGAAGGCTTGGGGCTCAGCTATGGCTACACCTTC
CASSEGLGLSYGYTF
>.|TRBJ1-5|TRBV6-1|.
TGTGCCAGCAGTGAAGTAACAGGGTCTAATCAGCCCCAGCATTTT
CASSEVTGSNQPQHF
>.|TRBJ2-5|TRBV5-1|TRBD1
TGCGCCAGCAGCTTACAGGGGGCTTACCAAGAGACCCAGTACTTC
CASSLQGAYQETQYF
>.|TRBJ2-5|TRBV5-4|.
TGTGCCAGCAGCCCTGGTCGGGGGCAAGAGACCCAGTACTTC
CASSPGRGQETQYF
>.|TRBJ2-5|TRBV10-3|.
TGTGCCATCAGAGACACAGGGAAAGAGACCCAGTACTTC
CAIRDTGKETQYF
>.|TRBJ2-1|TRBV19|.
TGTGCCAGTAGTCAGACAGCCGCTAGGTACAATGAGCAGTTCTTC
CASSQTAARYNEQFF
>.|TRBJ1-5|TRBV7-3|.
TGTGCCAGCAGCTTAGGCAGGGGCAATCAGCCCCAGCATTTT
CASSLGRGNQPQHF
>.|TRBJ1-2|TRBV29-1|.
TGCAGCGTCGCTGCGGCGACAGGAGGCGCCTATGGCTACACCTTC
CSVAAATGGAYGYTF
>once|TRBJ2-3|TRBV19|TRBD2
TGTGCCAGTAGTATGGAGCGGGGCCTCACAGATACGCAGTATTTT
CASSMERGLTDTQYF
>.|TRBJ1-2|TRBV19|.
TGTGCCAGTACCAATACGCAGGGATCATATGGCTACACCTTC
CASTNTQGSYGYTF
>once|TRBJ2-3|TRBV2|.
TGTGCCAGCAGCCTAAGGGGGGGGGCGGAGATCGATACGCAGTATTTT
CASSLRGGAEIDTQYF
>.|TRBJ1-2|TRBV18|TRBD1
TGTGCCAGCTCACCGGCAGGGGGAAGGGGCTACACCTTC
CASSPAGGRGYTF
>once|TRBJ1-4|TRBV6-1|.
TGTGCCAGCAGTGATCGGGGACACAATAATGAAAAACTGTTTTTT
CASSDRGHNNEKLFF
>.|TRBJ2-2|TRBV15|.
TGTGCCACCAGCAGAGATATAGCGAGTTCCGGGGAGCTGTTTTTT
CATSRDIASSGELFF
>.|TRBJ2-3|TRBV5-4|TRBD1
TGTGCCAGCAGCCCCGGACAGGGGGCTTATCTTTCCACAGATACGCAGTATTTT
CASSPGQGAYLSTDTQYF
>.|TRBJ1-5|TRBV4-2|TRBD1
TGTGCCAGCAGCCAAGATCAGGACAGGAATAGCAATCAGCCCCAGCATTTT
CASSQDQDRNSNQPQHF
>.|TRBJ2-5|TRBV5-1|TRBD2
TGCGCCACCCTCCGGGGGGGCGAAATAAAATCGGAGACCCAGTACTTC
CATLRGGEIKSETQYF
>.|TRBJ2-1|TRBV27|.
TGTGCCAGCAGTACCTTTTTAGGAGTCGTCTACAATGAGCAGTTCTTC
CASSTFLGVVYNEQFF
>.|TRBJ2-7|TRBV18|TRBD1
TGTGCCAGCTCACCACCTACAGGGGGCATCGGCGAGCAGTACTTC
CASSPPTGGIGEQYF
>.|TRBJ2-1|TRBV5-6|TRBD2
TGTGCCAGCATCTGGGGGGGTCTAAACAATGAGCAGTTCTTC
CASIWGGLNNEQFF
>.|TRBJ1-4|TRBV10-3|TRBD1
TGTGCCATCAGTACAAAATTTTACCCGGGACAGGAGAGTGAAAAACTGTTTTTT
CAISTKFYPGQESEKLFF
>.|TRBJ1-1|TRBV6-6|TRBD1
TGTGCCACCAAAGACAGGGCGGAGGTCACTGAAGCTTTCTTT
CATKDRAEVTEAFF
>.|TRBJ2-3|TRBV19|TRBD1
TGTGCCACCCGGACAGGGGGCGGCACAGATACGCAGTATTTT
CATRTGGGTDTQYF
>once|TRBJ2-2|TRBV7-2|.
TGTGCCAGCAAAAAGAATGGCGGGGCCAACACCGGGGAGCTGTTTTTT
CASKKNGGANTGELFF
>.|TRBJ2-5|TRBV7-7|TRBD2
TGTGCCAGCAGCCCCTCGGGGGGAGAGGCAGGGACCCAGTACTTC
CASSPSGGEAGTQYF
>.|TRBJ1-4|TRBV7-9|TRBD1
TGTGCCAGCAGCTTATGGGGGGGACAGGGGGCAAATGAAAAACTGTTTTTT
CASSLWGGQGANEKLFF
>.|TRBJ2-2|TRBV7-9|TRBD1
TGTGCCAGCATCACTCAGGGGGACACCGGGGAGCTGTTTTTT
CASITQGDTGELFF
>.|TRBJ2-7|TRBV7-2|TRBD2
TGTGCCAGCAGCTTTAGTAGCGGGGGCTGGGAGCAGTACTTC
CASSFSSGGWEQYF
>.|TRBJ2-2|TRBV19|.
TGTGCCAGTAGCCGACAGGCTTCGGGCACCGGGGAGCTGTTTTTT
CASSRQASGTGELFF
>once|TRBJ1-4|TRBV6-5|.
TGTGCCAGCAGTTCAGATCGGGCTAATGAAAAACTGTTTTTT
CASSSDRANEKLFF
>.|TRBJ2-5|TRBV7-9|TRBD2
TGTGCCAGCAGCCCCTGGACTAGCGGGGGACTAGAGACCCAGTACTTC
CASSPWTSGGLETQYF
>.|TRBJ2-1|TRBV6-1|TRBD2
TGTGCCATTGGGGGGCGGGGGGCCCGCGATGTTCTCTTC
CAIGGRGARDVLF
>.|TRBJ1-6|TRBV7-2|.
TGTGCCAGCAGCTACGGGTCCGATAATTCACCCCTCCACTTT
CASSYGSDNSPLHF
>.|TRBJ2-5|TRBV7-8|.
TGTGCCAGCAGCCCTCCGACAGGCCAAGAGACCCAGTACTTC
CASSPPTGQETQYF
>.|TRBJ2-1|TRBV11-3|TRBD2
TGTGCCAGCAGCTTAGCAGTTACCGGGACTAGGTCGAATGAGCAGTTCTTC
CASSLAVTGTRSNEQFF
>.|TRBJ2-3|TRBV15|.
TGTGCCACCAGCAGAGATCCGGGGTCGGGCACAGATACGCAGTATTTT
CATSRDPGSGTDTQYF
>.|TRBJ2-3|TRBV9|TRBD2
TGTGCCAGCAGCAGTACTAGCGGGGGAGGGGATACGCAGTATTTT
CASSSTSGGGDTQYF
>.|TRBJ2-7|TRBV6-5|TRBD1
TGTGCCAGCAGCCCCCCGACAGGGGTGCGCGAGCAGTACTTC
CASSPPTGVREQYF
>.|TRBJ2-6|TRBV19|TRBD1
TGTGCCACAACATTCTCCGGGACAGGGAAGGGTGGGGCCAACGTCCTGACTTTC
CATTFSGTGKGGANVLTF
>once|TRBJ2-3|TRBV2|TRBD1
TGTGCCAGCAGTAAGTCAGGGGGCTTCGGGACAGATACGCAGTATTTT
CASSKSGGFGTDTQYF
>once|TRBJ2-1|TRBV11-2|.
TGTGCCAGCAGCTTAGTGCAGGGAGGATCCTACAATGAGCAGTTCTTC
CASSLVQGGSYNEQFF